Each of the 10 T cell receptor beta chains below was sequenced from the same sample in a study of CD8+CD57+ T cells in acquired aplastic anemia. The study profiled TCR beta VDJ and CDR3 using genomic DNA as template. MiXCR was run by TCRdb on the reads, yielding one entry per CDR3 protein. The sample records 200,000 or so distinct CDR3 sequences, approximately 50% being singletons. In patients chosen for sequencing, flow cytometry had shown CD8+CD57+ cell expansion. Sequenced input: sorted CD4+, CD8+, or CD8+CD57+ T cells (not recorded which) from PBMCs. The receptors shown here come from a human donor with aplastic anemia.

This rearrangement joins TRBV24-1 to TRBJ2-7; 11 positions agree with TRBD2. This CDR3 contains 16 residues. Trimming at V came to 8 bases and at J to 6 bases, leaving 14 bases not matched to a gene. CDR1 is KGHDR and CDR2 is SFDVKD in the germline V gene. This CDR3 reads CATNFLAGGPRGEQYF. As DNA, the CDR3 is TGTGCCACCAACTTCCTAGCGGGAGGCCCTAGGGGCGAGCAGTACTTC.

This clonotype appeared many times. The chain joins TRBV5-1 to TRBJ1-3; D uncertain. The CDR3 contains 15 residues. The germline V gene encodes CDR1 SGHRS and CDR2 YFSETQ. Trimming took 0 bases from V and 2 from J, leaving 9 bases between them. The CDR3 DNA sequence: TGCGCCAGCAGCTTGGAACGCGGGGCTGGAAACACCATATATTTT. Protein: CASSLERGAGNTIYF.

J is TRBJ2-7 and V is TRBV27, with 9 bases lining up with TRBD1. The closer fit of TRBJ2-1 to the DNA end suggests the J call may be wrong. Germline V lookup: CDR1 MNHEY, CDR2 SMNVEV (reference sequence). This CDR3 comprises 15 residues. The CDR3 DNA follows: TGTGCCAGCAGCTACTCCGGGACAGGGTTCTACGAGCAGTTCTTC. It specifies CASSYSGTGFYEQFF.

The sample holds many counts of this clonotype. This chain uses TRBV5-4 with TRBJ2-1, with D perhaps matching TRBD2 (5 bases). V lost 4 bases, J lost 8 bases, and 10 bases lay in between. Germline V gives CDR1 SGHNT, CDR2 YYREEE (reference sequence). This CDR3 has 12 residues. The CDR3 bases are TGTGCCAGCAGCCTCCCCGGGGATGAGCAGTTCTTC. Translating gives CASSLPGDEQFF.

The CDR3 region has the DNA TGCGCCAGCAGCTTGGCCAAAGGGCGAGAGACCCAGTACTTC. Translation gives CASSLAKGRETQYF. The chain uses TRBV5-1 and TRBJ2-5, with no clear D. Germline V CDR1 and CDR2: SGHRS, YFSETQ. The ends were cut back, 0 bases at V and 4 bases at J, with 10 bases in the middle. This CDR3 is built from 14 residues.

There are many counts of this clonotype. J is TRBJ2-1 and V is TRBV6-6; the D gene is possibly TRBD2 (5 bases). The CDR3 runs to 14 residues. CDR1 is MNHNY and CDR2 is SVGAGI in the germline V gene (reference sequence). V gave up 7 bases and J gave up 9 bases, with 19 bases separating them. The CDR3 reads CASTHPEASLEQFF. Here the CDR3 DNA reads TGTGCCAGCACCCACCCGGAGGCCTCCCTTGAGCAGTTCTTC.

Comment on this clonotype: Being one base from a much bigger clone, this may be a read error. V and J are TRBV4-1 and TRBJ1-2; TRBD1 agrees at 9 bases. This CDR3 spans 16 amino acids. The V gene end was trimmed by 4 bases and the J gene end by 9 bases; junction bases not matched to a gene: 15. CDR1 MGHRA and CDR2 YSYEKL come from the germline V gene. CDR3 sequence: CASSPGTGLQEGSYTF. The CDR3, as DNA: TGCGCCAGCAGCCCAGGGACAGGGCTTCAGGAGGGTAGCTACACCTTC.

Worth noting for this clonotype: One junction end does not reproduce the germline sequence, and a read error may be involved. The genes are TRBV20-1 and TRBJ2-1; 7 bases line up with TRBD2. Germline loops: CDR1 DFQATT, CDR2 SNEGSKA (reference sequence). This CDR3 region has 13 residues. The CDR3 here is CSARTSSYNDQFF. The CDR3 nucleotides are TGCAGTGCTAGGACTAGCTCCTACAATGATCAGTTCTTC.

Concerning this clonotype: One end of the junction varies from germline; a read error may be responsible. The CDR3 DNA is TGTGCCACCAGTGATTTGGTTTTT. Encoded protein: CATSDLVF. The chain couples TRBV24-1 to TRBJ1-4; D gene unclear. The CDR3 is 8 residues long. Germline values: CDR1 KGHDR, CDR2 SFDVKD.

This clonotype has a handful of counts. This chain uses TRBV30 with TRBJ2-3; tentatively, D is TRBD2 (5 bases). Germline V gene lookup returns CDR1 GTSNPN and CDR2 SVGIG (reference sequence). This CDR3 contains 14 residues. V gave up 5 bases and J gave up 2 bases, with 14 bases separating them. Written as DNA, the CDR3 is TGTGCCTGGGGGTTCGGGGTCCACACAGATACGCAGTATTTT. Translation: CAWGFGVHTDTQYF.